Listed here are 17 T cell receptor beta chains from one sample, sequenced in a study of T-cell reconstitution after alpha-beta-depleted transplantation in children. As it was prepared, the TCRbeta library received unique molecular identifiers. One entry per CDR3 protein results from TCRdb running MiXCR on the PCR reads. The sample lists about 480,000 distinct CDR3 sequences; around 13% were seen once. Material: PBMCs from the stem cell graft donor, obtained from the stem cell graft. The receptor source for this set is a human donor who donated a stem cell graft to a child with combined immunodeficiency.

V gene TRBV12-3 or TRBV12-4 combines with J gene TRBJ1-3; TRBD1 matches 7 bases. Germline trimming cut 3 bases from V and 0 bases from J; bases unmatched to any gene: 8. This CDR3 contains 17 residues. The CDR3 sequence is CASSFWTGPISGNTIYF. In DNA form, the CDR3 reads TGTGCCAGCAGTTTTTGGACAGGACCTATCTCTGGAAACACCATATATTTT.

This clonotype occurred a few times. This chain links TRBV7-2 with TRBJ2-2; D unresolved. The CDR3 runs 15 residues. CDR1 and CDR2 (germline): SGHTA, FQGNSA. The V and J ends lost 0 bases and 7 bases respectively, with 12 bases between them. The CDR3 DNA is TGTGCCAGCAGCTTAGCTGTGCGATTTGGCGGGGAGCTGTTTTTT. Its protein product is CASSLAVRFGGELFF.

The rearrangement links TRBV10-3 to TRBJ2-2; D is possibly TRBD1 or TRBD2 (5 bases each). The CDR3 extends over 16 amino acids. From germline, CDR1 is ENHRY and CDR2 SYGVKD. V was cut by 4 bases and J by 0 bases, with 12 bases left in between. CDR3 coding DNA: TGTGCCATCAGTGCCACCGGGACGGCGAACACCGGGGAGCTGTTTTTT. Translation: CAISATGTANTGELFF.

This clonotype occurred a few times. The chain uses TRBV20-1 and TRBJ2-1; 9 bases are shared with TRBD1. CDR1 is DFQATT, CDR2 SNEGSKA, per germline (reference sequence). J gave up 4 bases and V 0 bases, and 7 bases lay outside the gene matches. The CDR3 sequence is 16 residues long. The DNA of the CDR3 is TGCAGTGCTAGAGATCCCGACAGGGGGGGATACAATGAGCAGTTCTTC. This codes for CSARDPDRGGYNEQFF.

This chain uses TRBV12-3 or TRBV12-4 with TRBJ2-7; TRBD2 is a possible D gene (5 bases). This CDR3 has 14 residues. With 6 bases removed from V and 0 bases from J, the gap between germline ends came to 12 bases. DNA for the CDR3: TGTGCCAGCAGCTATCCCCGGGACTCCTACGAGCAGTACTTC. This sequence encodes CASSYPRDSYEQYF.

This clonotype came up a few times. The CDR3 bases are TGTGCCATCAGTGATTCCAACCTTAAGAACACCGGGGAGCTGTTTTTT. Translation: CAISDSNLKNTGELFF. This chain uses TRBV10-3 with TRBJ2-2; D remains unclear. CDR3 length equals 16 residues. Germline values: CDR1 ENHRY, CDR2 SYGVKD. V lost 3 bases, J lost 1 base, and 12 bases lay in between.

This clonotype was seen many times. The rearrangement uses TRBV29-1 and TRBJ2-7; D gene ambiguous. The CDR3 consists of 10 residues. Per the germline V gene, CDR1 is SQVTM and CDR2 is ANQGSEA. The V gene lost 4 bases and the J gene lost 4 bases, with 5 bases spanning the gap. For the CDR3, the DNA is TGCAGCGTTGCTGAGTACGAGCAGTACTTC. Its protein product is CSVAEYEQYF.

This clonotype was seen a few times. This chain uses TRBV7-6 with TRBJ2-1, with 7 bases aligning to TRBD2. This CDR3 has 14 residues. Germline CDR1 is SGHVS and CDR2 is FNYEAQ. V gave up 8 bases and J gave up 7 bases; unmatched junction bases: 11. The CDR3 region has the DNA TGTGCCAGCTCGAGCGGGATACCCAGGAATGAGCAGTTCTTC. It yields the protein CASSSGIPRNEQFF.

This clonotype was detected only a few times. This chain links TRBV5-1 with TRBJ2-7; 10 positions match TRBD1. The length of the CDR3 is 14 residues. With V trimmed by 4 bases and J by 6 bases, 7 bases remained unmatched. Per the germline V gene, CDR1 is SGHRS and CDR2 is YFSETQ. Here the CDR3 reads CASSTGTGESEQYF. CDR3 bases: TGCGCCAGCAGCACCGGGACAGGGGAGTCCGAGCAGTACTTC.

Note on this clonotype: This may arise from a read error, as a much more abundant clone is one base away. This chain links TRBV12-3 or TRBV12-4 with TRBJ2-2, with 8 bases lining up with TRBD1. The CDR3 totals 15 residues. CDR3 bases: TGTTCCAGCAGTTCAGGGACAGGCGCTACCGGGGAGCTGTTTTTT. It specifies CSSSSGTGATGELFF.

The table lists this clonotype with many counts. V usage is TRBV4-3 and J usage is TRBJ2-3; 7 nucleotides align to TRBD2. The CDR3 consists of 19 residues. CDR1 and CDR2 (germline): LGHNA, YSLEER. Trimming removed 0 bases from V and 2 bases from J; junction bases left unmatched: 14. The CDR3 DNA is TGCGCCAGCAGCCAAGATCCCCCCGGGAGCGGGACTATCACAGATACGCAGTATTTT. Encoded protein: CASSQDPPGSGTITDTQYF.

This clonotype was seen more than once but under ten times. The chain links TRBV20-1 to TRBJ1-5; no firm D call. Germline CDR1 DFQATT, CDR2 SNEGSKA (reference sequence). V dropped 3 bases and J dropped 2 bases, with 8 bases sitting between them. The CDR3 sequence is 13 residues long. This CDR3 is CSARLTGNQPQHF. The CDR3 nucleotides are TGCAGTGCTAGGTTAACCGGCAATCAGCCCCAGCATTTT.

The chain employs TRBV5-1 and TRBJ1-1; D ambiguous. CDR3 size: 13 residues. Germline CDR1 is SGHRS and CDR2 is YFSETQ. The V gene lost 7 bases and the J gene lost 1 base, with 11 bases spanning the gap. CDR3 DNA sequence: TGCGCCAGCGGCGACCCAGGGAACACTGAAGCTTTCTTT. Its translation: CASGDPGNTEAFF.

This clonotype was seen at least ten times. V gene TRBV7-2 combines with J gene TRBJ2-2, with 9 bases matching TRBD1. The CDR3 covers 16 residues. Per the germline V gene, CDR1 is SGHTA and CDR2 is FQGNSA. J lost 0 bases, V lost 4 bases, and 3 bases had no gene match. CDR3 in DNA: TGTGCCAGCAGCTCTCGGACAGGGGCGAACACCGGGGAGCTGTTTTTT. This codes for CASSSRTGANTGELFF. Full variable domain (rest looked up from reference TRBV7-2 and TRBJ2-2): GAGVSQSPSNKVTEKGKDVELRCDPISGHTALYWYRQSLGQGLEFLIYFQGNSAPDKSGLPSDRFSAERTGGSVSTLTIQRTQQEDSAVYLCASSSRTGANTGELFFGEGSRLTVL.

The chain employs TRBV5-1 and TRBJ2-3; 9 bases line up with TRBD2. Germline CDR1 reads SGHRS; CDR2 reads YFSETQ. Unmatched junction bases numbered 4, after V lost 4 bases and J lost 1 base. This CDR3 has 15 residues. The CDR3 spells CASSGSGGRTDTQYF. The CDR3 region has the DNA TGCGCCAGCAGCGGCAGCGGGGGGCGCACAGATACGCAGTATTTT.

This clonotype appeared a few times. The genes are TRBV7-6 and TRBJ2-5; possible D gene TRBD1, 6 bases. V dropped 6 bases and J dropped 1 base, with 12 bases sitting between them. Germline V gene lookup returns CDR1 SGHVS and CDR2 FNYEAQ. The CDR3 has 14 amino acids. CDR3 sequence (DNA): TGTGCCAGCAGGAAGGACAGCCTCCAAGAGACCCAGTACTTC. As protein: CASRKDSLQETQYF.

The chain links TRBV5-6 to TRBJ2-3; D is undetermined. This CDR3 comprises 14 residues. Germline V CDR1 and CDR2: SGHDT, YYEEEE. Trimming removed 1 base at V and 0 bases at J, with 6 bases between. CDR3 sequence reads: CASSLSESTDTQYF. CDR3 coding DNA: TGTGCCAGCAGCTTGTCAGAGAGCACAGATACGCAGTATTTT.